Below, 27 T cell receptor beta chains from the same sample are listed, as sequenced in a study of T cells after yellow fever vaccination (dated by TCRdb to the late 2010s). The library relied on 5' RACE. Instrument used: Illumina HiSeq 2500. TCRdb reanalyzed the raw reads on its own, using fastp at Q25 for trimming and MiXCR for clone calling, and kept in-frame beta chains. Rows with a matching CDR3 protein are joined into one entry that keeps the most common DNA and genes. This sample holds 550,000 to 750,000 distinct CDR3 sequences; roughly 14% were observed only once. The ten largest clones add up to over 11% of the sample. Sample treatment or condition, as interpreted from the label and publication: live attenuated yellow fever vaccine strain. The sample consisted of PBMCs, taken on the day of the yellow fever booster vaccination. The receptor source for this set is a man aged 25 to 45 who received the YFV17D yellow fever vaccine.

This chain connects TRBV29-1 to TRBJ1-2; no clear D. Trimming left V 0 bases short and J 2 bases short, with 1 base between. Germline V gene data show CDR1 as SQVTM and CDR2 as ANQGSEA. The CDR3 totals 11 residues. CDR3 residues: CSVEENYGYTF. The CDR3 coding sequence is TGCAGCGTTGAAGAGAACTATGGCTACACCTTC.

The chain joins TRBV12-3 or TRBV12-4 to TRBJ1-5; possibly TRBD1 for D (6 bases). The CDR3 is made up of 12 amino acids. Trimming pared 2 bases from V and 11 bases from J, leaving 10 bases between. CDR3: CASSLRGRAQHF. The CDR3 nucleotides read TGTGCCAGCAGTTTAAGGGGGAGAGCCCAGCATTTT.

The sample holds a few counts of this clonotype. V usage is TRBV15 and J usage is TRBJ1-5, with 8 bases fitting TRBD1. From germline, CDR1 is LNHNV and CDR2 YYDKDF (reference sequence). The V segment lost 0 bases and the J segment 7 bases; nucleotides outside the gene matches: 8. This CDR3 is built from 16 residues. The CDR3 DNA sequence: TGTGCCACCAGCAGAGAGGGAAGGACAGGGATACAGCCCCAGCATTTT. It specifies CATSREGRTGIQPQHF.

This clonotype was counted between two and nine times. The chain is built from TRBV4-1 and TRBJ2-3; 7 nucleotides align to TRBD2. J lost 8 bases, V lost 0 bases, and 14 bases had no gene match. The germline V gene has CDR1 MGHRA and CDR2 YSYEKL. This CDR3 contains 17 residues. CDR3 sequence reads: CASSQEGRGSSFLTQYF. The CDR3 bases are TGCGCCAGCAGCCAAGAGGGACGCGGGAGTTCCTTCCTTACGCAGTATTTT.

The chain links TRBV7-3 to TRBJ2-1; D is perhaps TRBD2 (6 bases). The germline V gene encodes CDR1 SGHTA and CDR2 FQGTGA. The CDR3 is made up of 15 amino acids. V gave up 4 bases and J gave up 6 bases, with 16 bases separating them. The chain's CDR3 is CASSSGLPLGNEQFF. The CDR3 DNA reads as TGTGCCAGCAGCTCGGGACTCCCATTAGGCAATGAGCAGTTCTTC. The complete variable domain, with remaining parts taken from reference TRBV7-3 and TRBJ2-1, reads GAGVSQTPSNKVTEKGKYVELRCDPISGHTALYWYRQSLGQGPEFLIYFQGTGAADDSGLPNDRFFAVRPEGSVSTLKIQRTERGDSAVYLCASSSGLPLGNEQFFGPGTRLTVL.

This rearrangement joins TRBV20-1 to TRBJ2-2; 8 bases line up with TRBD2. V lost 8 bases, J lost 3 bases, and 5 bases stayed unmatched. The CDR3 totals 13 residues. Germline CDR1 DFQATT, CDR2 SNEGSKA (reference sequence). CDR3 amino acids: CSPGREYTGELFF. The DNA of the CDR3 is TGCAGTCCCGGGAGGGAGTACACCGGGGAGCTGTTTTTT.

The chain links TRBV11-3 to TRBJ2-1; D possibly corresponds to TRBD1 (5 bases). The CDR3 consists of 13 residues. Trimming removed 5 bases from V and 9 bases from J, with 14 bases in between. Germline loops: CDR1 SGHNT, CDR2 YENEEA. In nucleotides, the CDR3 is TGTGCCAGCAGCCGCCAGGGCGCGGCTGAGCAGTTCTTC. This sequence encodes CASSRQGAAEQFF.

This clonotype was seen more than once but under ten times. The CDR3, as DNA: TGCAGTGCTAGTGTCAGGGCGACTACCGGGGAGCTGTTTTTT. This codes for CSASVRATTGELFF. The chain has TRBV20-1 and TRBJ2-2, with a possible D match to TRBD1 (5 bases). The CDR3 sequence is 14 residues long. The germline gives CDR1 DFQATT, CDR2 SNEGSKA (reference sequence). V lost 3 bases to trimming and J lost 5 bases, with 13 bases between them.

The CDR3 loop reads CSARPQSSYGYTF. The CDR3 region has the DNA TGCAGTGCTAGACCACAATCGTCCTATGGCTACACCTTC. The chain joins TRBV20-1 to TRBJ1-2; D remains unclear. The CDR3 contains 13 residues. Germline CDR1 DFQATT, CDR2 SNEGSKA (reference sequence). V lost 2 bases to trimming and J lost 4 bases, with 11 bases between them.

This clonotype appeared many times. This rearrangement joins TRBV5-1 to TRBJ2-7; tentative D call: TRBD2 (6 bases). CDR1 and CDR2 from the germline V gene are SGHRS and YFSETQ. V was cut by 0 bases and J by 0 bases, with 19 bases left in between. The CDR3 runs to 18 residues. This CDR3 is CASSLAESSGVSSYEQYF. The CDR3 DNA follows: TGCGCCAGCAGCTTGGCGGAAAGTAGCGGTGTGAGCTCCTACGAGCAGTACTTC.

This clonotype has a handful of counts. This rearrangement joins TRBV27 to TRBJ2-7; either TRBD1 or TRBD2 may supply D (5 bases each). Germline assignment: CDR1 MNHEY and CDR2 SMNVEV (reference sequence). This CDR3 comprises 13 residues. The V end was cut by 3 bases, the J end by 4 bases, with 10 bases between. The CDR3 sequence is CASSLGVWYEQYF. The CDR3 nucleotides read TGTGCCAGCAGTTTGGGGGTGTGGTACGAGCAGTACTTC.

This clonotype was counted only a few times. The V gene is TRBV27, the J gene TRBJ2-6, with a tentative D call TRBD1 (6 bases). From germline, CDR1 is MNHEY and CDR2 SMNVEV (reference sequence). This CDR3 is 17 amino acids long. V shed 6 bases and J shed 0 bases, with 15 bases lying between them. Here the CDR3 DNA reads TGTGCCAGCAGAACGACAGGTGCCCACTCTGGGGCCAACGTCCTGACTTTC. Protein product: CASRTTGAHSGANVLTF.

This clonotype has more than one count but fewer than ten. The rearrangement links TRBV9 to TRBJ2-1, with 7 bases fitting TRBD2. The CDR3 length is 16 residues. Germline V CDR1 and CDR2: SGDLS, YYNGEE. The V gene end was trimmed by 3 bases and the J gene end by 7 bases; junction bases not matched to a gene: 13. This chain's CDR3 is CASSALAGGGGNEQFF. CDR3 bases: TGTGCCAGCAGCGCTTTAGCGGGCGGTGGTGGAAATGAGCAGTTCTTC. Complete variable domain (other parts from reference TRBV9 and TRBJ2-1): DSGVTQTPKHLITATGQRVTLRCSPRSGDLSVYWYQQSLDQGLQFLIQYYNGEERAKGNILERFSAQQFPDLHSELNLSSLELGDSALYFCASSALAGGGGNEQFFGPGTRLTVL.

This clonotype was picked up a small number of times. This chain joins TRBV28 and TRBJ1-2; 11 bases line up with TRBD1. CDR1 and CDR2 from the germline V gene are MDHEN and SYDVKM. The CDR3 sequence is 15 residues long. V lost 6 bases to trimming and J lost 6 bases; unmatched junction nucleotides: 9. CDR3 sequence (DNA): TGTGCCAGCAGCCCAGGACAGGGGGCGCGGGATGGCTACACCTTC. Protein product: CASSPGQGARDGYTF.

This clonotype was picked up a small number of times. This chain connects TRBV6-1 to TRBJ1-2, with TRBD1 as a possible D gene (5 bases). V lost 4 bases to trimming and J lost 4 bases, with 10 bases between them. The CDR3 has 13 amino acids. Germline V gene lookup returns CDR1 MNHNS and CDR2 SASEGT. CDR3 loop: CASSVGPFYGYTF. CDR3 DNA: TGTGCCAGCAGTGTGGGACCGTTCTATGGCTACACCTTC.

J is TRBJ2-7 and V is TRBV10-3; TRBD2 agrees at 9 bases. This CDR3 has 16 residues. Germline lookup yields CDR1 ENHRY and CDR2 SYGVKD. After removal of 2 bases from V and 0 bases from J, the junction contained 5 bases not matched to a gene. DNA of the CDR3: TGTGCCATCAGTGAGAGTCGTAGCGGGGGCTCCTACGAGCAGTACTTC. Protein: CAISESRSGGSYEQYF.

This clonotype was seen a handful of times. The chain couples TRBV19 to TRBJ2-1; D not certain. Trimming took 3 bases from V and 2 from J, leaving 14 bases between them. From germline, CDR1 is LNHDA and CDR2 SQIVND (reference sequence). This CDR3 is built from 16 residues. The CDR3 sequence: CASSIPWTVAYNEQFF. The DNA of the CDR3 is TGTGCCAGTAGTATTCCGTGGACCGTTGCCTACAATGAGCAGTTCTTC.

The chain combines TRBV20-1 with TRBJ1-2; possibly TRBD1 for D (5 bases). The V gene's germline CDR1 is DFQATT and CDR2 SNEGSKA (reference sequence). Trimming removed 6 bases at V and 6 bases at J, with 14 bases between. The CDR3 runs 12 residues. DNA of the CDR3: TGCAGTGCCAGGCAGGGCGGGGATGGCTACACCTTC. Protein product: CSARQGGDGYTF.

This clonotype came up many times. The V call is TRBV6-5, the J call TRBJ2-7, with 8 bases identical to TRBD1. Trimming took 0 bases from V and 0 from J; bases not matched to a gene: 1. Germline CDR1 is MNHEY and CDR2 is SVGAGI. The CDR3 contains 15 residues. The CDR3 DNA sequence: TGTGCCAGCAGTTACTCCGGGACAGGCTCCTACGAGCAGTACTTC. Protein: CASSYSGTGSYEQYF.

The J gene is TRBJ2-5, the V gene TRBV6-2 or TRBV6-3, with 9 bases lining up with TRBD2. This CDR3 region has 15 residues. Germline-derived CDR1 and CDR2 are MNHEY and SVGEGT. Here the CDR3 reads CVSKGPNSGRQTQYF. CDR3 DNA: TGTGTTTCCAAAGGCCCCAATAGCGGGAGACAGACCCAGTACTTC.

This clonotype occurred a few times. This chain joins TRBV29-1 and TRBJ2-1; no reliable D call. The V gene lost 7 bases and the J gene lost 5 bases, with 12 bases spanning the gap. Per germline, CDR1 SQVTM and CDR2 ANQGSEA. The CDR3 is made up of 12 amino acids. The CDR3 loop reads CSGRRIHNEQFF. The CDR3 DNA sequence: TGCAGCGGGCGGCGGATTCACAATGAGCAGTTCTTC.

This clonotype has a handful of counts. The chain carries TRBV20-1 and TRBJ1-2; no clear D. Germline CDR1 reads DFQATT; CDR2 reads SNEGSKA (reference sequence). Trimming took off 4 bases at V and 2 bases at J, with 11 bases between the two ends. The CDR3 loop spans 13 amino acids. CDR3 in amino acids: CSAIRRENYGYTF. The CDR3 DNA reads TGCAGTGCTATTAGACGGGAAAACTATGGCTACACCTTC.

This clonotype was observed at least ten times. This rearrangement joins TRBV9 to TRBJ2-7; D is unclear. Germline lookup yields CDR1 SGDLS and CDR2 YYNGEE. CDR3 length: 14 residues. The V gene lost 4 bases and the J gene lost 3 bases, with 14 bases spanning the gap. DNA of the CDR3: TGTGCCAGCAGCCCTGCGTTATCTCGCTACGAGCAGTACTTC. Protein sequence: CASSPALSRYEQYF. The complete variable domain, with remaining parts taken from reference TRBV9 and TRBJ2-7, reads DSGVTQTPKHLITATGQRVTLRCSPRSGDLSVYWYQQSLDQGLQFLIQYYNGEERAKGNILERFSAQQFPDLHSELNLSSLELGDSALYFCASSPALSRYEQYFGPGTRLTVT.

This clonotype came up a few times. The chain recombines TRBV20-1 with TRBJ1-1; D unclear. Trimming removed 8 bases from V and 3 bases from J, with 13 bases in between. Germline V lookup: CDR1 DFQATT, CDR2 SNEGSKA (reference sequence). There are 12 residues in the CDR3. The CDR3 here is CSPRTMDTEAFF. The CDR3 nucleotides read TGCAGTCCACGAACGATGGACACTGAAGCTTTCTTT.

The V and J genes are TRBV7-2 and TRBJ2-7; 11 bases are shared with TRBD2. Unmatched junction bases numbered 5, after V lost 3 bases and J lost 4 bases. Germline V gives CDR1 SGHTA, CDR2 FQGNSA. CDR3 size: 15 residues. The CDR3: CASSFSRTSGYEQYF. The CDR3 DNA reads TGTGCCAGCAGCTTTAGTCGGACTAGCGGGTACGAGCAGTACTTC.

The CDR3 loop reads CASSFDRGVEQFF. Written as DNA, the CDR3 is TGTGCCAGCAGCTTCGACAGGGGGGTTGAGCAGTTCTTC. V gene TRBV11-2 combines with J gene TRBJ2-1; 9 positions match TRBD1. The CDR3 consists of 13 residues. With 3 bases clipped from V and 9 bases from J, the junction kept 3 bases outside the gene matches. Per the germline V gene, CDR1 is SGHAT and CDR2 is FQNNGV.

This clonotype was observed at least ten times. The J gene is TRBJ2-1, the V gene TRBV6-1, with D perhaps matching TRBD1 (6 bases). The CDR3 has 16 residues. V lost 5 bases and J lost 4, with 18 bases in between. Germline V gene lookup returns CDR1 MNHNS and CDR2 SASEGT. The CDR3 nucleotides read TGTGCCAGCAGTCCCCTGGCGGACAGAGAATACAATGAGCAGTTCTTC. Encoded protein: CASSPLADREYNEQFF.